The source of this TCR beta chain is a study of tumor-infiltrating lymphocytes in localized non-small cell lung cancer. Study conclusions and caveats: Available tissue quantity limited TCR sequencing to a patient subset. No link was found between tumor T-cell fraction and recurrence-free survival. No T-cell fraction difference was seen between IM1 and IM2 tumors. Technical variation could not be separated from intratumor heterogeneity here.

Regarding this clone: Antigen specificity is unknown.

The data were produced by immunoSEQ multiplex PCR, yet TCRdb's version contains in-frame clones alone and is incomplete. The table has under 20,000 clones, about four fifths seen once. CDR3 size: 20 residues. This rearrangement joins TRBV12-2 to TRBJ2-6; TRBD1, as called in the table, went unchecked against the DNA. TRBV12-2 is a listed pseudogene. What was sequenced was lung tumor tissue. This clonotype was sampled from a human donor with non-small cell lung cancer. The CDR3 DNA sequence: TGTGCAAGTCGCTTACACACCCCGGACAGGGGTTTTTCTGGGGCCAACGTCCTGACTTTC. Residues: CASRLHTPDRGFSGANVLTF.